The 16 T cell receptor beta chains reported below all come from one sample, sequenced in a study of monozygotic twins with inflammatory bowel disease. For each CDR3 protein, TCRdb gives one entry from its re-call of the 5' RACE reads, without DNA. The sample includes a few hundred thousand distinct CDR3 sequences. Sequences were obtained from blood. These receptors all stem from a human donor with ulcerative colitis or Crohn's disease, or a healthy co-twin of an affected twin (not recorded which).

V gene TRBV5-1 combines with J gene TRBJ2-1; checking the TCRdb D call of TRBD2 is not possible without DNA. This CDR3 is built from 16 residues. The germline V gene encodes CDR1 SGHRS and CDR2 YFSETQ. This CDR3 is CASSLMTSGEYNEQFF.

The rearrangement links TRBV7-2 to TRBJ2-7; the TCRdb call, TRBD1, lacks DNA for checking. CDR3 length: 15 residues. Germline-derived CDR1 and CDR2 are SGHTA and FQGNSA. The CDR3 sequence is CASSVGRGGSYEQYF.

The chain uses TRBV15 and TRBJ2-3; TCRdb calls TRBD2, which cannot be checked without DNA. The CDR3 length is 16 residues. CDR1 LNHNV and CDR2 YYDKDF come from the germline V gene (reference sequence). This chain's CDR3 is CATSRELAGSTDTQYF.

This chain links TRBV19 with TRBJ1-1; there is no DNA to check the TCRdb D call of TRBD1. Germline V gives CDR1 LNHDA, CDR2 SQIVND (reference sequence). The CDR3 contains 12 residues. The CDR3 loop reads CASSNDRGEAFF.

This chain connects TRBV5-1 to TRBJ2-7; absent DNA, TCRdb's TRBD1 call cannot be checked. CDR1 and CDR2 (germline): SGHRS, YFSETQ. The CDR3 runs 16 residues. CDR3 protein: CASSRTGYTDAYEQYF.

V and J are TRBV6-6 and TRBJ1-1. The length of the CDR3 is 14 residues. CDR1 and CDR2 from the germline V gene are MNHNY and SVGAGI (reference sequence). This CDR3 is CASSYLGSNTEAFF.

The chain couples TRBV4-1 to TRBJ1-4; TCRdb names TRBD1, which stays unverified in the absence of DNA. The germline V gene encodes CDR1 MGHRA and CDR2 YSYEKL. The CDR3 is 15 residues long. CDR3 amino acids: CASSQAQGGNEKLFF.

The genes are TRBV2 and TRBJ2-1; there is no DNA to check the TCRdb D call of TRBD2. In germline, CDR1 is SNHLY, CDR2 FYNNEI. CDR3 size: 16 residues. The CDR3 loop reads CASSRTRPKMENEQFF.

This rearrangement joins TRBV7-2 to TRBJ2-5; TCRdb names TRBD2, which stays unverified in the absence of DNA. The germline V gene has CDR1 SGHTA and CDR2 FQGNSA. The CDR3 has 17 amino acids. This chain's CDR3 is CASSLVVTSGGEETQYF.

The V gene is TRBV5-1, the J gene TRBJ2-7; TCRdb proposes TRBD1, but this gene call is untestable without DNA. CDR1 is SGHRS and CDR2 is YFSETQ in the germline V gene. The CDR3 contains 13 residues. The chain's CDR3 is CASTSPGQGEQYF.

V and J are TRBV5-4 and TRBJ2-7; lacking DNA, the TRBD2 call made by TCRdb goes unchecked. The CDR3 length is 15 residues. Germline V lookup: CDR1 SGHNT, CDR2 YYREEE (reference sequence). CDR3 sequence: CASSFKREKGYEQYF.

The CDR3 is CASSLEGAPETQYF. This chain joins TRBV11-2 and TRBJ2-5; TCRdb calls TRBD1, which cannot be checked without DNA. The CDR3 sequence is 14 residues long. Germline-derived CDR1 and CDR2 are SGHAT and FQNNGV.

V is TRBV5-1 and J is TRBJ2-5; TCRdb returns TRBD1, unconfirmable since there is no DNA. Germline V gives CDR1 SGHRS, CDR2 YFSETQ. CDR3 length: 14 residues. CDR3 in amino acids: CASSLNREEETQYF.

The chain has TRBV5-1 and TRBJ1-1; TCRdb lists TRBD1, though no DNA is available to test this call. The CDR3 is 13 amino acids. The germline gives CDR1 SGHRS, CDR2 YFSETQ. The CDR3 here is CASSPPGQFEVFF.

This rearrangement joins TRBV4-3 to TRBJ2-7. Germline V lookup: CDR1 LGHNA, CDR2 YSLEER. The CDR3 extends over 16 amino acids. The CDR3 loop reads CASSQDFSGISYEQYF.

This chain links TRBV3-1 with TRBJ2-1. Germline V lookup: CDR1 LGHDT, CDR2 YNNKEL (reference sequence). The length of the CDR3 is 13 residues. The CDR3 is CASSQALYNEQFF.